Each of the 15 T cell receptor beta chains below was sequenced from the same sample in a study of CD8+CD57+ T cells in acquired aplastic anemia. Genomic DNA provided the template from which TCR beta VDJ and CDR3 profiles were obtained. TCRdb re-called the reads through MiXCR, storing one row per CDR3 protein. The sample includes roughly 81,000 distinct CDR3 sequences, approximately 46% of them seen just once. What was sequenced was sorted CD4+, CD8+, or CD8+CD57+ T cells (not recorded which) from PBMCs. The receptors were gathered from a human donor in good health, serving as a control.

The gene calls are TRBV4-1 and TRBJ2-3; D unresolved. Trimming pared 0 bases from V and 5 bases from J, leaving 6 bases between. The CDR3 length is 13 residues. CDR1 and CDR2 (germline): MGHRA, YSYEKL. CDR3 amino acids: CASSQESGDTQYF. CDR3 in DNA: TGCGCCAGCAGCCAAGAATCGGGAGATACGCAGTATTTT.

This clonotype appeared a few times. The V gene is TRBV12-3 or TRBV12-4, the J gene TRBJ2-1; 10 bases map to TRBD2. J lost 4 bases, V lost 6 bases, and 9 bases had no gene match. The CDR3 loop spans 16 amino acids. CDR3 residues: CASSIAGGTLYNEQFF. DNA for the CDR3: TGTGCCAGCAGCATAGCGGGGGGCACCCTATACAATGAGCAGTTCTTC.

The genes are TRBV15 and TRBJ2-1; the match to TRBD1 covers 11 bases. V lost 4 bases, J lost 4 bases, and 6 bases stayed unmatched. The CDR3 is 16 amino acids. The V gene's germline CDR1 is LNHNV and CDR2 YYDKDF (reference sequence). DNA for the CDR3: TGTGCCACCAGCATAGGGGGACAGGGGGATTACAATGAGCAGTTCTTC. This gives the protein CATSIGGQGDYNEQFF.

V and J are TRBV9 and TRBJ2-7, with D perhaps TRBD1 (6 bases). The CDR3 totals 16 residues. Germline CDR1 is SGDLS and CDR2 is YYNGEE. V was clipped by 4 bases and J by 0 bases, with 17 bases between them. The CDR3 region is CASSPGPGQSSYEQYF. The CDR3 bases are TGTGCCAGCAGCCCGGGTCCAGGACAGAGCTCCTACGAGCAGTACTTC.

This clonotype was observed a handful of times. V and J are TRBV30 and TRBJ1-1; D might be TRBD1 (5 bases). Trimming stripped 3 bases from V and 6 bases from J, with 8 bases between. CDR3 size: 11 residues. The germline V gene encodes CDR1 GTSNPN and CDR2 SVGIG (reference sequence). This chain's CDR3 is CAWSPGPEAFF. The CDR3 DNA reads as TGTGCCTGGAGCCCGGGACCTGAAGCTTTCTTT.

In its sample, this clonotype was seen many times. The rearrangement joins TRBV6-1 to TRBJ1-2; a weak D match, TRBD1 (5 bases). V lost 6 bases, J lost 8 bases, and 13 bases lay in between. The CDR3 runs 12 residues. Looked up from germline, CDR1 is MNHNS and CDR2 is SASEGT. The CDR3 DNA follows: TGTGCCAGCAGAGACGGGGCAGGGGGCTACACCTTC. It is translated as CASRDGAGGYTF.

Of note for this clonotype: One end of the junction is discordant with germline, which a read error may explain. The V and J genes are TRBV2 and TRBJ2-1; tentatively, D is TRBD1 or TRBD2 (6 bases each). Germline-derived CDR1 and CDR2 are SNHLY and FYNNEI. This CDR3 is 15 amino acids long. The CDR3 region has the DNA TGCGCCAGCAGTGGGGGGCAGAGTGGCCACAATGAGCAGTTCTTC. It encodes CASSGGQSGHNEQFF.

In regard to this clonotype: Its ends do not fully match the called genes, so a read error is possible. CDR3 loop: CATSESNTEAFF. Here the CDR3 DNA reads TGTGCCACCAGTGAGTCGAACACTGAAGCTTTCTTC. V usage is TRBV24-1 and J usage is TRBJ1-1; D unclear. The CDR3 contains 12 residues. Looked up from germline, CDR1 is KGHDR and CDR2 is SFDVKD.

The rearrangement uses TRBV27 and TRBJ1-2, with a weak D call TRBD1 (5 bases). The CDR3 has 13 residues. Germline V gene lookup returns CDR1 MNHEY and CDR2 SMNVEV (reference sequence). V shed 3 bases and J shed 2 bases, with 7 bases lying between them. The CDR3 nucleotides are TGTGCCAGCAGTTTTTCAGGGAACTATGGCTACACCTTC. It specifies CASSFSGNYGYTF.

Ten or more counts support this clonotype. The chain employs TRBV10-1 and TRBJ2-7; 7 bases match TRBD2. Trimming removed 4 bases from V and 5 bases from J; junction bases left unmatched: 8. Per the germline V gene, CDR1 is WNHNN and CDR2 is SYGVQD (reference sequence). The CDR3 extends over 14 amino acids. CDR3 sequence (DNA): TGCGCCAGCAGTGCGGAGGGACTAAACGACGAGCAGTACTTC. Translation: CASSAEGLNDEQYF.

Details on this clonotype: This sequence may be a read error, since a much larger clone differs from it by one base. The chain uses TRBV12-3 or TRBV12-4 and TRBJ2-3, with D uncertain. This CDR3 has 14 residues. V was pared by 4 bases and J by 0 bases, with 8 bases between. CDR3 in amino acids: CASSSTPSTDTQYF. DNA of the CDR3: TGTGCCAGCAGTTCTACGCCTAGCACAGATACGCAGTATTTT.

This chain joins TRBV20-1 and TRBJ2-7, with D unclear. The CDR3 consists of 13 residues. Trimming took off 1 base at V and 2 bases at J, with 9 bases between the two ends. Germline CDR1 reads DFQATT; CDR2 reads SNEGSKA (reference sequence). The CDR3 reads CSARGSDPYEQYF. CDR3 nucleotides: TGCAGTGCTAGAGGGTCCGACCCCTACGAGCAGTACTTC.

This clonotype was seen only a few times. The J gene is TRBJ2-7, the V gene TRBV15, with D uncertain. Per the germline V gene, CDR1 is LNHNV and CDR2 is YYDKDF (reference sequence). V lost 10 bases and J lost 2, with 12 bases in between. The CDR3 runs to 12 residues. CDR3 DNA: TGTGCCAGCAGTCTTCGGACCTACGAGCAGTACTTC. Protein: CASSLRTYEQYF.

This clonotype was observed once. The chain has TRBV10-1 and TRBJ2-2, with no clear D. V was pared by 6 bases and J by 7 bases, with 15 bases between. The CDR3 length is 14 residues. Germline lookup yields CDR1 WNHNN and CDR2 SYGVQD (reference sequence). CDR3 nucleotide sequence: TGCGCCAGCAGATTACTCGGAGATATCGGGGAGCTGTTTTTT. This encodes CASRLLGDIGELFF.

In this sample, this clonotype turned up a few times. J is TRBJ1-2 and V is TRBV7-2; TRBD1 matches at 9 bases. V shed 0 bases and J 8 bases; nucleotides not matched to a gene: 10. There are 16 residues in the CDR3. Germline CDR1 is SGHTA and CDR2 is FQGNSA. The CDR3 coding sequence is TGTGCCAGCAGCTTAGCGGGACAGGGCCTTGGGGAAGGCTACACCTTC. This sequence encodes CASSLAGQGLGEGYTF.